The 24 T cell receptor beta chains in this list originate from one sample, sequenced in a study of blood T cell repertoires in COVID-19. Using immunoSEQ multiplex PCR, the repertoire was profiled, and TCRdb retains in-frame clones only, with some absent. Altogether a few thousand clones are present, about 86% being singletons, with the ten largest covering more than 15%. The sequenced sample consisted of peripheral blood. The receptors come from a human donor in a cohort sampled during active COVID-19.

The chain joins TRBV6-5 to TRBJ2-3; D is unresolved. The CDR3 runs 12 residues. Germline assignment: CDR1 MNHEY and CDR2 SVGAGI. The V gene lost 6 bases and the J gene lost 3 bases, with 7 bases spanning the gap. CDR3 loop: CASSLVTDTQYF. The CDR3 region has the DNA TGTGCCAGCAGCCTCGTTACAGATACGCAGTATTTT.

V usage is TRBV7-9 and J usage is TRBJ2-5; 10 bases match TRBD1. In germline, CDR1 is SEHNR, CDR2 FQNEAQ (reference sequence). The CDR3 is made up of 15 amino acids. V lost 0 bases, J lost 5 bases, and 3 bases stayed unmatched. The CDR3 spells CASSLATGGGETQYF. The DNA for the CDR3 is TGTGCCAGCAGCTTAGCGACAGGGGGCGGCGAGACCCAGTACTTC.

This chain joins TRBV7-3 and TRBJ1-5, with D maybe TRBD1 (6 bases). Germline CDR1 and CDR2: SGHTA and FQGTGA. This CDR3 has 13 amino acids. V lost 4 bases, J lost 4 bases, and 8 bases lay in between. CDR3 nucleotide sequence: TGTGCCAGCAGCTCTCAGGGGAATCAGCCCCAGCATTTT. Translated, it gives CASSSQGNQPQHF.

In this sample, this clone turned up once. This rearrangement joins TRBV6-1 to TRBJ2-6; D call uncertain. This CDR3 contains 16 residues. The germline V and J ends were trimmed by 3 bases and 0 bases, with 9 bases remaining between them. The germline CDR1 and CDR2 sequences are MNHNS and SASEGT. CDR3 residues: CASSDSLYSGANVLTF. The CDR3 nucleotides read TGTGCCAGCAGTGACAGTCTGTACTCTGGGGCCAACGTCCTGACTTTC.

This rearrangement joins TRBV11-2 to TRBJ2-2; TRBD2 matches 10 bases. Germline V gene lookup returns CDR1 SGHAT and CDR2 FQNNGV. Trimming removed 2 bases from V and 7 bases from J; junction bases left unmatched: 4. The CDR3 is 15 residues long. In nucleotides, the CDR3 is TGTGCCAGCAGCTTACGGCTAGCGGGGGTCGGGGAGCTGTTTTTT. Translation gives CASSLRLAGVGELFF. The full variable domain, completed using reference TRBV11-2 and TRBJ2-2, is EAGVAQSPRYKIIEKRQSVAFWCNPISGHATLYWYQQILGQGPKLLIQFQNNGVVDDSQLPKDRFSAERLKGVDSTLKIQPAKLEDSAVYLCASSLRLAGVGELFFGEGSRLTVL.

The gene calls are TRBV6-5 and TRBJ1-3; maybe TRBD1 (5 bases). This CDR3 spans 15 amino acids. Germline CDR1 MNHEY, CDR2 SVGAGI. The germline V and J ends were trimmed by 11 bases and 9 bases, with 26 bases remaining between them. CDR3: CASSPPQGMSGTIYF. Here the CDR3 DNA reads TGTGCCTCCAGCCCCCCCCAGGGAATGTCGGGCACCATATATTTT.

The chain combines TRBV5-1 with TRBJ2-5; D gene uncertain. The CDR3 has 14 residues. Germline-derived CDR1 and CDR2 are SGHRS and YFSETQ. Trimming took 4 bases from V and 2 from J, leaving 12 bases between them. The CDR3 protein is CASSTEQDQETQYF. The CDR3 DNA sequence: TGCGCCAGCAGCACCGAGCAAGATCAAGAGACCCAGTACTTC.

The gene calls are TRBV7-8 and TRBJ2-3, with TRBD2 matching over 13 bases. The trim removed 5 bases at V and 5 bases at J, leaving 7 bases unmatched. The CDR3 extends over 16 amino acids. Germline CDR1 is SGHVS and CDR2 is FQNEAQ. The CDR3 here is CASSGHRTSGGDTQYF. The CDR3 nucleotides are TGTGCCAGCAGCGGACACCGGACTAGCGGGGGAGATACGCAGTATTTT.

The genes are TRBV18 and TRBJ2-1; weak D call: TRBD2 (5 bases). The V end lost 2 bases, the J end lost 10 bases, and 15 bases lay between the germline ends. This CDR3 has 14 amino acids. Germline V gene data show CDR1 as KGHSH and CDR2 as LQKENI. In DNA, the CDR3 is TGTGCCAGCTCACCAATTCCCGAGGGATCCGAGCAGTTCTTC. Its protein product is CASSPIPEGSEQFF. Variable domain in full (rest from reference TRBV18 and TRBJ2-1): NAGVMQNPRHLVRRRGQEARLRCSPMKGHSHVYWYRQLPEEGLKFMVYLQKENIIDESGMPKERFSAEFPKEGPSILRIQQVVRGDSAAYFCASSPIPEGSEQFFGPGTRLTVL.

The rearrangement links TRBV19 to TRBJ2-6, with TRBD2 matching over 7 bases. Germline assignment: CDR1 LNHDA and CDR2 SQIVND (reference sequence). V lost 2 bases and J lost 9; bases outside the gene matches: 1. This CDR3 contains 13 residues. CDR3 sequence: CASSIREDNVLTF. CDR3 DNA: TGTGCCAGTAGTATACGGGAGGACAACGTCCTGACTTTC.

This sequence joins TRBV19 and TRBJ1-4; possibly TRBD1 for D (6 bases). The germline V and J ends were trimmed by 6 bases and 8 bases, with 19 bases remaining between them. There are 15 residues in the CDR3. CDR1 and CDR2 (germline): LNHDA, SQIVND (reference sequence). The CDR3: CASSTLGGLGEKLFF. As DNA, the CDR3 is TGTGCCAGTAGCACCCTCGGGGGGCTTGGAGAAAAACTGTTTTTT.

Only one count was recorded for this clone. This sequence joins TRBV19 and TRBJ1-2; TRBD1 might be the D (5 bases). This CDR3 spans 15 amino acids. Germline V lookup: CDR1 LNHDA, CDR2 SQIVND (reference sequence). V lost 7 bases, J lost 4 bases, and 19 bases lay in between. The CDR3 protein is CASNSRAGPGYGYTF. CDR3 DNA sequence: TGTGCCAGTAATAGCCGGGCAGGGCCAGGCTATGGCTACACCTTC.

The chain joins TRBV29-1 to TRBJ1-4; D uncertain. The CDR3 contains 12 residues. V dropped 7 bases and J dropped 8 bases, with 14 bases sitting between them. Germline V CDR1 and CDR2: SQVTM, ANQGSEA. CDR3 protein: CSAWAGEEKLFF. The DNA of the CDR3 is TGCAGCGCCTGGGCCGGTGAGGAAAAACTGTTTTTT.

V is TRBV5-6 and J is TRBJ1-5; D possibly corresponds to TRBD1 (6 bases). Germline V gene lookup returns CDR1 SGHDT and CDR2 YYEEEE. The ends were cut back, 3 bases at V and 0 bases at J, with 10 bases in the middle. The CDR3 contains 15 residues. The CDR3 coding sequence is TGTGCCAGCAGCTCAACAGGGTATAGCAATCAGCCCCAGCATTTT. Translating gives CASSSTGYSNQPQHF.

The chain employs TRBV29-1 and TRBJ2-5; unclear D gene. Germline assignment: CDR1 SQVTM and CDR2 ANQGSEA. The CDR3 is 12 amino acids. Between the trimmed V and J ends, which lost 3 bases and 2 bases, there was a span of 7 bases. The DNA of the CDR3 is TGCAGCGTTGAGGGCAGACAAGAGACCCAGTACTTC. It encodes CSVEGRQETQYF.

The chain employs TRBV19 and TRBJ1-1; D not resolved. V gave up 1 base and J gave up 9 bases, with 6 bases separating them. This CDR3 comprises 11 residues. The germline V gene encodes CDR1 LNHDA and CDR2 SQIVND (reference sequence). As DNA, the CDR3 is TGTGCCAGTAGTATAGGGGCACAAGCTTTCTTT. Translation: CASSIGAQAFF.

The chain carries TRBV5-1 and TRBJ1-2; 8 bases fit TRBD1. CDR1 and CDR2 from the germline V gene are SGHRS and YFSETQ. V shed 3 bases and J 6 bases; nucleotides not matched to a gene: 4. The CDR3 length is 13 residues. This chain's CDR3 is CASSSDRVDGYTF. The CDR3 coding sequence is TGCGCCAGCAGCTCGGACAGGGTGGATGGCTACACCTTC.

This rearrangement joins TRBV3-1 (or the pseudogene TRBV3-2) to TRBJ2-3; TRBD1 might be the D (6 bases). The CDR3 totals 13 residues. Trimming took 4 bases from V and 4 from J, leaving 9 bases between them. Germline values: CDR1 LGHDT, CDR2 YNNKEL (reference sequence). CDR3 residues: CASSPAGADTQYF. The CDR3 nucleotides are TGTGCCAGCAGCCCAGCAGGGGCAGATACGCAGTATTTT.

The rearrangement links TRBV30 to TRBJ2-5; 9 bases agree with TRBD2. Trimming at V came to 4 bases and at J to 0 bases, leaving 9 bases not matched to a gene. CDR1 is GTSNPN and CDR2 is SVGIG in the germline V gene (reference sequence). The CDR3 loop spans 16 amino acids. CDR3 sequence reads: CAWKVAGALYQETQYF. CDR3 in DNA: TGTGCCTGGAAAGTAGCGGGGGCCTTGTACCAAGAGACCCAGTACTTC. Full variable domain (remainder filled in from reference TRBV30 and TRBJ2-5): SQTIHQWPATLVQPVGSPLSLECTVEGTSNPNLYWYRQAAGRGLQLLFYSVGIGQISSEVPQNLSASRPQDRQFILSSKKLLLSDSGFYLCAWKVAGALYQETQYFGPGTRLLVL.

V usage is TRBV4-1 and J usage is TRBJ2-5, with 7 bases matching TRBD1. This CDR3 has 16 amino acids. The germline V gene encodes CDR1 MGHRA and CDR2 YSYEKL. V was clipped by 0 bases and J by 1 base; unmatched bases: 5. CDR3 in amino acids: CASSQDWDSLQETQYF. In nucleotides, the CDR3 is TGCGCCAGCAGCCAAGATTGGGACAGCCTCCAAGAGACCCAGTACTTC.

V is TRBV6-6 and J is TRBJ2-5; D is undetermined. The V end lost 0 bases, the J end lost 1 base, and 12 bases lay between the germline ends. Looked up from germline, CDR1 is MNHNY and CDR2 is SVGAGI (reference sequence). This CDR3 has 16 residues. CDR3 region: CASSYSQQLPQETQYF. In DNA, the CDR3 is TGTGCCAGCAGTTACTCTCAACAGCTCCCCCAAGAGACCCAGTACTTC.

The CDR3 loop reads CASSQVDRSAGNTIYF. CDR3 nucleotides: TGTGCCAGCAGCCAAGTGGACAGATCGGCTGGAAACACCATATATTTT. J is TRBJ1-3 and V is TRBV4-2; D is possibly TRBD1 (6 bases). The CDR3 has 16 residues. Trimming cost V 1 base and J 2 bases, with 12 bases left between them. Germline V gene lookup returns CDR1 LGHNA and CDR2 YNFKEQ.

The CDR3 sequence: CASSRTGGGNTIYF. The CDR3, as DNA: TGTGCCAGCAGCCGGACGGGAGGAGGAAACACCATATATTTT. V gene TRBV6-5 combines with J gene TRBJ1-3; D remains ambiguous. The germline V and J ends were trimmed by 6 bases and 4 bases, with 13 bases remaining between them. The CDR3 has 14 amino acids. Germline CDR1 and CDR2: MNHEY and SVGAGI.

The CDR3 coding sequence is TGTGCCAGCAGTGCTCCAGGGGGCTCTGGAAACACCATATATTTT. It specifies CASSAPGGSGNTIYF. The rearrangement uses TRBV25-1 and TRBJ1-3; 7 positions agree with TRBD1. V gave up 4 bases and J gave up 0 bases; unmatched junction bases: 3. The CDR3 runs to 15 residues. CDR1 and CDR2 from the germline V gene are MGHDK and SYGVNS.